The T cell receptor beta chain described here comes from a study of metastatic and nonmetastatic thyroid tumors. TCRdb re-clonotyped the PCR reads via MiXCR. Of 30,000 to 40,000 clones listed, about 18% were seen once; the top ten hold 9.5% to 15%. All patients reached thyroid surgery having received no treatment beforehand. Looked up from germline, CDR1 is SGHRS and CDR2 is YFSETQ. Unmatched junction bases numbered 3, after V lost 0 bases and J lost 5 bases. The CDR3 consists of 15 residues. The table lists this clone with many counts. The gene calls are TRBV5-1 and TRBJ2-2, with TRBD1 identical over 8 bases. Sequencing used blood. This receptor was obtained from a male donor with papillary thyroid cancer or a benign thyroid nodule (not recorded which). Some clones in this sample may be carry-over from other donors' samples. CDR3 loop: CASSLVGQGTGELFF. The CDR3 bases are TGCGCCAGCAGCTTGGTCGGACAGGGAACCGGGGAGCTGTTTTTT.